One sample yielded the 14 T cell receptor beta chains listed below, sequenced in a study of OX40 agonist ivuxolimab in advanced cancers. Assay: immunoSEQ multiplex PCR; the TCRdb copy retains only in-frame clones and omits some. The sample gives fewer than 20,000 clones, around 73% of which show up once; about 27% is in the top ten. The sample was CD4+ or CD8+ T cells sorted from blood, taken in a trial of the OX40 agonist ivuxolimab. These receptors were collected from an adult with an advanced solid tumor such as melanoma, head and neck, liver or kidney cancer.

This chain joins TRBV10-1 and TRBJ2-1; D possibly corresponds to TRBD1 (5 bases). The CDR3 loop spans 14 amino acids. Germline V gives CDR1 WNHNN, CDR2 SYGVQD (reference sequence). V was cut by 6 bases and J by 5 bases, with 14 bases left in between. CDR3 sequence (DNA): TGCGCCAGCAGATGGGGCGCCGAGCACAATGAGCAGTTCTTC. It yields the protein CASRWGAEHNEQFF.

The chain employs TRBV25-1 and TRBJ1-1; no reliable D call. The CDR3 totals 11 residues. Germline V gene lookup returns CDR1 MGHDK and CDR2 SYGVNS. With 6 bases removed from V and 9 bases from J, the gap between germline ends came to 11 bases. The CDR3 DNA reads TGTGCCAGCAGGTCACAGCGCCAAGCTTTCTTT. Protein product: CASRSQRQAFF. Full variable domain (remainder filled in from reference TRBV25-1 and TRBJ1-1): EADIYQTPRYLVIGTGKKITLECSQTMGHDKMYWYQQDPGMELHLIHYSYGVNSTEKGDLSSESTVSRIRTEHFPLTLESARPSHTSQYLCASRSQRQAFFGQGTRLTVV.

The J gene is TRBJ2-3, the V gene TRBV27; D is perhaps TRBD2 (5 bases). The V gene's germline CDR1 is MNHEY and CDR2 SMNVEV (reference sequence). The CDR3 has 13 residues. V was shortened by 6 bases and J by 0 bases, with 7 bases between the two germline ends. Here the CDR3 DNA reads TGTGCCAGCAGAGGACTTAGCACAGATACGCAGTATTTT. This codes for CASRGLSTDTQYF.

The chain employs TRBV10-2 and TRBJ1-1; 7 bases line up with TRBD1. Trimming cost V 0 bases and J 6 bases; bases outside gene matches: 1. The germline V gene encodes CDR1 WSHSY and CDR2 SAAADI. This CDR3 has 13 amino acids. CDR3 in amino acids: CASSESGQPEAFF. CDR3 sequence (DNA): TGCGCCAGCAGTGAGTCGGGACAGCCTGAAGCTTTCTTT.

This chain links TRBV7-2 with TRBJ2-7; D gene ambiguous. Trimming took off 2 bases at V and 2 bases at J, with 7 bases between the two ends. The CDR3 is 13 residues long. In germline, CDR1 is SGHTA, CDR2 FQGNSA. The CDR3 DNA follows: TGTGCCAGCAGCTTATGGCTTGCCTACGAGCAGTACTTC. This encodes CASSLWLAYEQYF.

The chain has TRBV11-2 and TRBJ1-1; D gene ambiguous. This CDR3 comprises 12 residues. V lost 3 bases to trimming and J lost 3 bases, with 5 bases between them. Germline lookup yields CDR1 SGHAT and CDR2 FQNNGV. The CDR3 is CASSFVDTEAFF. DNA for the CDR3: TGTGCCAGCAGCTTCGTAGACACTGAAGCTTTCTTT.

This clone qualifies as medium-sized. J is TRBJ2-6 and V is TRBV6-4; D might be TRBD1 (6 bases). The V end lost 4 bases, the J end lost 3 bases, and 13 bases lay between the germline ends. This CDR3 spans 16 amino acids. Per germline, CDR1 MRHNA and CDR2 SNTAGT. The CDR3 nucleotides are TGTGCCAGCAGTGCTCAGTCAGGGGTTGGGGCCAACGTCCTGACTTTC. Amino acid sequence: CASSAQSGVGANVLTF.

As regards this clone: No conserved phenylalanine or tryptophan ends this CDR3, so it is likely a read error. The gene calls are TRBV2 and TRBJ1-3; D gene unclear. Germline CDR1 SNHLY, CDR2 FYNNEI. The CDR3 runs to 13 residues. The V gene lost 7 bases and the J gene lost 0 bases, with 7 bases spanning the gap. The CDR3 here is CASTGYSGNTIYS. The CDR3 DNA reads as TGTGCCAGCACGGGGTACTCTGGAAACACCATATATTCT.

V is TRBV27 and J is TRBJ2-5; 10 bases align to TRBD1. CDR1 and CDR2 (germline): MNHEY, SMNVEV (reference sequence). This CDR3 has 15 residues. The V gene end was trimmed by 5 bases and the J gene end by 4 bases; junction bases not matched to a gene: 7. DNA for the CDR3: TGTGCCAGCAGTCCTATGGACAGGGGGTTAGAGACCCAGTACTTC. Translation: CASSPMDRGLETQYF.

The CDR3: CASSEELTGTNEQFF. The CDR3 bases are TGTGCCAGCAGTGAAGAACTTACAGGGACCAATGAGCAGTTCTTC. The chain uses TRBV6-1 and TRBJ2-1; D may be TRBD1 (6 bases). Germline V gene lookup returns CDR1 MNHNS and CDR2 SASEGT. Trimming removed 1 base at V and 6 bases at J, with 13 bases between. This CDR3 has 15 residues.

The chain carries TRBV15 and TRBJ2-7, with 10 bases identical to TRBD1. Germline CDR1 is LNHNV and CDR2 is YYDKDF (reference sequence). The CDR3 runs to 14 residues. Trimming removed 5 bases from V and 3 bases from J; junction bases left unmatched: 4. The CDR3 reads CATSLWTGGYEQYF. DNA for the CDR3: TGTGCCACCAGCCTATGGACAGGGGGCTACGAGCAGTACTTC.

The table lists this clone with a few counts. V is TRBV7-2 and J is TRBJ2-3; 11 bases are a match to TRBD2. This CDR3 comprises 16 residues. V lost 6 bases, J lost 2 bases, and 7 bases stayed unmatched. Germline-derived CDR1 and CDR2 are SGHTA and FQGNSA. The CDR3 DNA sequence: TGTGCCAGCAGAGTCCTAGCGGGGGGTTCCACAGATACGCAGTATTTT. Protein: CASRVLAGGSTDTQYF.

This rearrangement joins TRBV5-4 to TRBJ2-1, with 13 bases identical to TRBD2. From germline, CDR1 is SGHNT and CDR2 YYREEE (reference sequence). The CDR3 extends over 15 amino acids. With 5 bases clipped from V and 8 bases from J, the junction kept 7 bases outside the gene matches. The CDR3 spells CASRRTSGSIDEQFF. The CDR3 nucleotides are TGTGCCAGCAGGAGGACTAGCGGGAGTATCGATGAGCAGTTCTTC.

V usage is TRBV27 and J usage is TRBJ1-2; D not resolved. The germline CDR1 and CDR2 sequences are MNHEY and SMNVEV (reference sequence). V was trimmed by 4 bases and J by 9 bases, leaving 18 bases between them. The CDR3 contains 14 residues. The CDR3: CASSWVGSPTSYTF. The CDR3 region has the DNA TGTGCCAGCAGTTGGGTCGGGAGCCCCACGAGCTACACCTTC.